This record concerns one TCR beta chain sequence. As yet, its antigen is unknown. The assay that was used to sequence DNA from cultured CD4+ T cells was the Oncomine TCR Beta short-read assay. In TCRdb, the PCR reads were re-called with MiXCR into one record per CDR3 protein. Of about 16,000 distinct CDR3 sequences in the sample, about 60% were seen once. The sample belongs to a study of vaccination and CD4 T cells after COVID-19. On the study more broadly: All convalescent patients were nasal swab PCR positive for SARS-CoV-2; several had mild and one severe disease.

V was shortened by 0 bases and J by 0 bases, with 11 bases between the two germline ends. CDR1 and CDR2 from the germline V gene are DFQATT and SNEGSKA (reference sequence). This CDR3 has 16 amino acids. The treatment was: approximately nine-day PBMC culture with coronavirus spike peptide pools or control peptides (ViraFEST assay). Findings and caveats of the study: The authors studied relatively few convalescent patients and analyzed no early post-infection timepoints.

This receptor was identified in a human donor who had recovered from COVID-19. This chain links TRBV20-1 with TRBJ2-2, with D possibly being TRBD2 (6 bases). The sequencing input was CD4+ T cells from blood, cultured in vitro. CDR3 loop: CSARDPSAANTGELFF. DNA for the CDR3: TGCAGTGCTAGAGACCCTAGCGCGGCGAACACCGGGGAGCTGTTTTTT.